This TCR beta chain was found in a study of blood T cell repertoires in COVID-19. CDR3 size: 15 residues. The germline gives CDR1 MDHEN, CDR2 SYDVKM. Trimming took 6 bases from V and 8 from J; bases not matched to a gene: 9. This clone was seen once. Per the authors' pipeline: Researchers report that nucleated cell counts were estimated from reference gene primer amplification. TCRdb's copy holds only in-frame clones and misses some; the assay was immunoSEQ multiplex PCR. V and J calls and clone size are as listed in that table; D and trimming were resolved from the DNA. The data contain tens of thousands of clones, approximately 92% of them singletons.

The sample comprised peripheral blood. The TCR originated in a human donor in a cohort sampled during active COVID-19. The chain combines TRBV28 with TRBJ2-1, with 11 positions matching TRBD2. The CDR3 bases are TGTGCCAGCAGAGGTAGCGGGGGGGGAAGCGATGAGCAGTTCTTC. It codes for CASRGSGGGSDEQFF.